This T cell receptor beta chain was sequenced in a study of T cell clones after liver transplantation. For the study at large: In this trial, immunosuppression withdrawal was attempted within 2 years of liver transplant. Patients counted as tolerant after at least one year off all immunosuppression, enzymes not exceeding twice normal.

Note on this clone: Its antigen is unidentified.

Study-level points and caveats: Compared with third party-reactive sequences, donor-reactive ones declined more, independent of withdrawal success. A significant post-transplant drop in circulating graft-donor-reactive CD4 TCRbeta sequences occurred in most of the 8 subjects.

The CDR3 extends over 15 amino acids. The junction had 15 bases not matched to a gene; V was cut back by 8 bases and J by 9 bases. Germline lookup yields CDR1 MNHNY and CDR2 SVGAGI (reference sequence). TCRdb keeps only in-frame clones here, not all; method: immunoSEQ multiplex PCR. The table records around 110,000 clones, about nine tenths of them present only once. This rearrangement joins TRBV6-6 to TRBJ2-1; 8 bases fit TRBD1. The source was CD4+ T cells from blood, collected 12 months after liver transplant. The receptor was derived from a human patient who received a liver transplant. Some T cells may be the graft donor's. The DNA of the CDR3 is TGTGCCAGCCGAGTAGCAGGACAGGGAGATCGTGAGCAGTTCTTC. This encodes CASRVAGQGDREQFF.